These T cell receptor beta chains were read from a single sample in a study of cytomegalovirus exposure and HLA in healthy donors. Profiling relied on immunoSEQ multiplex PCR, and the TCRdb table lists in-frame clones only, not all of them. The profile shows roughly 240,000 clones, about 81% of them singletons. What was sequenced was PBMCs. The origin of the receptors is a woman aged 40 to 49 in good health and CMV-seropositive. CDR3s include the opening cysteine and the closing phenylalanine or tryptophan. D genes are given only for firm matches. Only some rows state a clone size, as once, few, many or a class for expanded clones.

CDR3 protein,CDR3 DNA,J gene,V gene,clone size,D gene
CASRPSTGWGYGYTF,TGTGCCAGCAGACCTTCGACAGGCTGGGGGTATGGCTACACCTTC,TRBJ1-2,TRBV7-9,NA,NA
CSSSFPDRGEPYEQYF,TGTTCCAGCAGCTTCCCGGACAGGGGCGAACCCTACGAGCAGTACTTC,TRBJ2-7,TRBV7-9,NA,TRBD1
CASSLTGAMNTEAFF,TGTGCCAGCAGCTTAACAGGGGCCATGAACACTGAAGCTTTCTTT,TRBJ1-1,TRBV11-2,NA,TRBD1
CASSRTGAGEKLFF,TGTGCCAGCAGCAGGACAGGGGCCGGGGAAAAACTGTTTTTT,TRBJ1-4,TRBV21-1,NA,NA
CASSSGLAGVPYEQYF,TGTGCCAGCAGTTCCGGACTAGCGGGGGTTCCCTACGAGCAGTACTTC,TRBJ2-7,TRBV27,NA,TRBD2
CASSQGNRPNYGYTF,TGTGCCAGCAGCCAGGGGAACAGACCTAACTATGGCTACACCTTC,TRBJ1-2,TRBV11-2,NA,NA
CASSQESARAYGYTF,TGCGCCAGCAGCCAAGAATCGGCCAGGGCATATGGCTACACCTTC,TRBJ1-2,TRBV4-1,once,NA
CASSLWRLAGNEQFF,TGTGCCAGCAGTTTGTGGAGACTAGCGGGGAATGAGCAGTTCTTC,TRBJ2-1,TRBV7-9,large,TRBD2
CASSQGSSGGYSYEQYF,TGCGCCAGCAGCCAAGGATCTAGCGGGGGTTACTCCTACGAGCAGTACTTC,TRBJ2-7,TRBV4-3,NA,TRBD2
CASSLSLGGSGTDTQYF,TGTGCCAGCAGCTTAAGCCTCGGGGGTAGCGGGACAGATACGCAGTATTTT,TRBJ2-3,TRBV7-3,NA,TRBD2
CAASGGGANEKLFF,TGTGCCGCCTCGGGTGGAGGGGCTAATGAAAAACTGTTTTTT,TRBJ1-4,TRBV10-3,few,NA
CSFRGGYNEQFF,TGCAGCTTCAGGGGTGGCTACAATGAGCAGTTCTTC,TRBJ2-1,TRBV29-1,few,NA
CSVGTSGRGEQYF,TGCAGCGTTGGGACTAGCGGGAGAGGTGAGCAGTACTTC,TRBJ2-7,TRBV29-1,NA,TRBD2
CASSGDTYYGYTF,TGTGCCAGCAGCGGGGACACCTACTATGGCTACACCTTC,TRBJ1-2,TRBV9,NA,NA
CASSLTSGSTGELFF,TGTGCCAGCAGCTTGACTAGCGGGAGTACCGGGGAGCTGTTTTTT,TRBJ2-2,TRBV5-5,NA,TRBD2
CASSLMDRAKNIQYF,TGTGCCAGCAGCTTAATGGACAGGGCCAAAAACATTCAGTACTTC,TRBJ2-4,TRBV5-4,few,TRBD1